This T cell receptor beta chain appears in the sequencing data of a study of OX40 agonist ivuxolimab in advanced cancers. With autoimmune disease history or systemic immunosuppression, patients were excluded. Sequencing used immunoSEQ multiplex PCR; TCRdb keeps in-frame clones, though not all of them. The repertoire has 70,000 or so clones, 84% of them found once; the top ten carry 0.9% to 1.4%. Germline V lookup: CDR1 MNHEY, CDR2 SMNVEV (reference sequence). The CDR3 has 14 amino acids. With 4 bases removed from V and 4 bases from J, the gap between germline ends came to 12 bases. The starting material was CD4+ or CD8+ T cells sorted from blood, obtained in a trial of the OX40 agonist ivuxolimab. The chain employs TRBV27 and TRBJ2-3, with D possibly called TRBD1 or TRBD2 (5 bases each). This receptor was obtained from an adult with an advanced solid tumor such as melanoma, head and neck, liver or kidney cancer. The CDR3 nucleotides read TGTGCCAGCAGTTGGGGGAGCCCACCAGATACGCAGTATTTT. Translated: CASSWGSPPDTQYF.